This passage covers 18 T cell receptor beta chains from one sample sequenced in a study of beta chain features in type 1 diabetes. Expressed TCRB transcripts were sequenced because the entire RNA isolate underwent reverse transcription. The protocol was immunoSEQ multiplex PCR, while the TCRdb copy is restricted to in-frame clones and leaves out a portion. Of about 360,000 clones detected, roughly 12% appear once; the ten largest clones hold roughly 0.017%. The specimen sequenced was naive CD4+ T cells from blood. The source of these receptors is a man between 18 and 35 years old in good health.

Only a few counts were recorded for this clone. This chain links TRBV7-6 with TRBJ1-1; D gene ambiguous. Trimming pared 5 bases from V and 4 bases from J, leaving 11 bases between. This CDR3 comprises 13 residues. Per germline, CDR1 SGHVS and CDR2 FNYEAQ. The CDR3 DNA is TGTGCCAGCAGCCCCCTTGTCGGCACTGAAGCTTTCTTT. This codes for CASSPLVGTEAFF.

This sequence joins TRBV28 and TRBJ1-5; D may be TRBD1 (5 bases). Trimming removed 5 bases at V and 7 bases at J, with 15 bases between. The CDR3 has 14 residues. The germline V gene encodes CDR1 MDHEN and CDR2 SYDVKM. This chain's CDR3 is CASSSAGTRQPQHF. CDR3 sequence (DNA): TGTGCCAGCAGTAGCGCGGGGACCCGACAGCCCCAGCATTTT.

This clone was recorded a few times. This chain joins TRBV7-9 and TRBJ2-4; 8 nucleotides align to TRBD2. The V gene end was trimmed by 1 base and the J gene end by 1 base; junction bases not matched to a gene: 0. The CDR3 covers 15 residues. CDR1 is SEHNR and CDR2 is FQNEAQ in the germline V gene (reference sequence). CDR3 nucleotides: TGTGCCAGCAGCTTAGTAGCGGGGGCCAAAAACATTCAGTACTTC. This translates into CASSLVAGAKNIQYF.

The gene calls are TRBV18 and TRBJ2-5; D may be TRBD1 (6 bases). The J call is doubtful: the DNA matches TRBJ2-7 better. The germline gives CDR1 KGHSH, CDR2 LQKENI. The CDR3 runs 14 residues. The CDR3 reads CASSQDGTNYEQYF. CDR3 bases: TGTGCCAGCTCACAAGACGGGACAAACTACGAGCAGTACTTC.

This clone has just a few counts. The chain combines TRBV6-1 with TRBJ2-7; no clear D. CDR3 length equals 12 residues. Trimming stripped 6 bases from V and 3 bases from J, with 9 bases between. The germline V gene encodes CDR1 MNHNS and CDR2 SASEGT. The CDR3 loop reads CASRVWSYEQYF. CDR3 nucleotides: TGTGCCAGCAGGGTATGGAGCTACGAGCAGTACTTC.

This clone came up a few times. The chain carries TRBV6-5 and TRBJ1-2; D is undetermined. The CDR3 has 13 residues. Trimming stripped 2 bases from V and 1 base from J, with 5 bases between. The germline CDR1 and CDR2 sequences are MNHEY and SVGAGI. The CDR3: CASSYRSNYGYTF. The CDR3 DNA sequence: TGTGCCAGCAGTTACAGGAGTAACTATGGCTACACCTTC.

About this clone itself: This sample also contains other DNA sequences that code for the same CDR3. The chain combines TRBV9 with TRBJ2-5; TRBD2 is a possible D gene (6 bases). V dropped 0 bases and J dropped 1 base, with 7 bases sitting between them. The V gene's germline CDR1 is SGDLS and CDR2 YYNGEE. CDR3 length: 14 residues. CDR3 region: CASSVVGGQETQYF. The CDR3 bases are TGTGCCAGCAGCGTAGTGGGAGGCCAAGAGACCCAGTACTTC. The whole variable domain, remainder taken from reference TRBV9 and TRBJ2-5, is DSGVTQTPKHLITATGQRVTLRCSPRSGDLSVYWYQQSLDQGLQFLIQYYNGEERAKGNILERFSAQQFPDLHSELNLSSLELGDSALYFCASSVVGGQETQYFGPGTRLLVL.

The genes are TRBV7-9 and TRBJ1-4; perhaps TRBD1 as D (6 bases). The CDR3 runs to 15 residues. Germline CDR1 and CDR2: SEHNR and FQNEAQ (reference sequence). The V and J ends lost 2 bases and 8 bases respectively, with 15 bases between them. The CDR3 coding sequence is TGTGCCAGCAGCTTATCCGGACAGACGATAGAAAAACTGTTTTTT. Protein sequence: CASSLSGQTIEKLFF.

Only a few counts were recorded for this clone. The chain employs TRBV18 and TRBJ2-7, with D maybe TRBD2 (5 bases). From germline, CDR1 is KGHSH and CDR2 LQKENI. The CDR3 is made up of 15 amino acids. V was cut by 1 base and J by 0 bases, with 10 bases left in between. The chain's CDR3 is CASSPRERISYEQYF. DNA for the CDR3: TGTGCCAGCTCACCACGCGAGCGGATCTCCTACGAGCAGTACTTC. Full variable domain (rest looked up from reference TRBV18 and TRBJ2-7): NAGVMQNPRHLVRRRGQEARLRCSPMKGHSHVYWYRQLPEEGLKFMVYLQKENIIDESGMPKERFSAEFPKEGPSILRIQQVVRGDSAAYFCASSPRERISYEQYFGPGTRLTVT.

This clone was observed a handful of times. The chain carries TRBV7-9 and TRBJ1-2; no clear D gene. V was trimmed by 1 base and J by 1 base, leaving 7 bases between them. The CDR3 is made up of 14 amino acids. Germline V gene lookup returns CDR1 SEHNR and CDR2 FQNEAQ (reference sequence). The CDR3, as DNA: TGTGCCAGCAGCTTAGGGCAGGATAACTATGGCTACACCTTC. This gives the protein CASSLGQDNYGYTF.

As regards this clone: One end of the junction varies from germline; a read error may be responsible. The genes are TRBV9 and TRBJ2-1; no clear D. Germline CDR1 reads SGDLS; CDR2 reads YYNGEE. There are 13 residues in the CDR3. The CDR3 sequence: CASSVGSYDEQFF. The CDR3 nucleotides are TGTGCCAGCAGCGTTGGTAGCTACGATGAGCAGTTCTTC.

The chain joins TRBV18 to TRBJ1-5, with TRBD1 matching 10 bases. Germline loops: CDR1 KGHSH, CDR2 LQKENI. The CDR3 is 17 amino acids. The ends lost 3 bases at V and 3 bases at J; junction bases unmatched: 8. As DNA, the CDR3 is TGTGCCAGCTCACCCGACAGGGGGCCCTCCTTCAATCAGCCCCAGCATTTT. This encodes CASSPDRGPSFNQPQHF.

This clone came up a few times. This chain links TRBV5-4 with TRBJ1-3; D is ambiguous. This CDR3 has 15 amino acids. The V end was cut by 0 bases, the J end by 0 bases, with 7 bases between. Germline lookup yields CDR1 SGHNT and CDR2 YYREEE (reference sequence). The CDR3, as DNA: TGTGCCAGCAGCTTGGACAGTTTCTCTGGAAACACCATATATTTT. Translating gives CASSLDSFSGNTIYF.

The chain carries TRBV7-3 and TRBJ1-1, with D perhaps TRBD1 (5 bases). Germline V gives CDR1 SGHTA, CDR2 FQGTGA. The CDR3 consists of 13 residues. Trimming removed 4 bases at V and 2 bases at J, with 8 bases between. The DNA for the CDR3 is TGTGCCAGCAGCTCCGGGGGAAACACTGAAGCTTTCTTT. Its translation is CASSSGGNTEAFF. Filled out from reference TRBV7-3 and TRBJ1-1, the complete variable domain reads GAGVSQTPSNKVTEKGKYVELRCDPISGHTALYWYRQSLGQGPEFLIYFQGTGAADDSGLPNDRFFAVRPEGSVSTLKIQRTERGDSAVYLCASSSGGNTEAFFGQGTRLTVV.

V usage is TRBV6-6 and J usage is TRBJ2-3; D is ambiguous. The CDR3 covers 12 residues. Germline V gene lookup returns CDR1 MNHNY and CDR2 SVGAGI (reference sequence). V dropped 4 bases and J dropped 7 bases, with 9 bases sitting between them. This CDR3 is CASSWLSNTQYF. In nucleotides, the CDR3 is TGTGCCAGCAGTTGGCTTTCGAATACGCAGTATTTT.

V gene TRBV19 combines with J gene TRBJ2-5, with 8 positions matching TRBD2. The CDR3 spans 16 residues. Per the germline V gene, CDR1 is LNHDA and CDR2 is SQIVND (reference sequence). The trim removed 7 bases at V and 7 bases at J, leaving 17 bases unmatched. The CDR3 DNA follows: TGTGCCAGTACCGCCTCCACCGGGAGGGCCGCGGCGACCCAGTACTTC. Its protein is CASTASTGRAAATQYF.

This clone has only a few counts. V gene TRBV6-5 combines with J gene TRBJ1-2, with D perhaps matching TRBD1 (5 bases). This CDR3 spans 16 amino acids. With 0 bases removed from V and 1 base from J, the gap between germline ends came to 12 bases. Germline CDR1 and CDR2: MNHEY and SVGAGI. CDR3 sequence reads: CASSYSGGMGNYGYTF. As DNA, the CDR3 is TGTGCCAGCAGTTACTCCGGGGGGATGGGTAACTATGGCTACACCTTC.

This clone was detected only a few times. The CDR3 DNA reads TGTGCCAGCGCCGGACTAGCGGGAGAGACCCAGTACTTC. This gives the protein CASAGLAGETQYF. The chain is built from TRBV9 and TRBJ2-5; TRBD2 matches at 11 bases. V lost 7 bases and J lost 4; bases outside the gene matches: 3. CDR3 length: 13 amino acids. The germline V gene has CDR1 SGDLS and CDR2 YYNGEE.